This section outlines one T cell receptor (beta chain) sequence together with its context. The sample belongs to a study of CD8 T cells in Susac syndrome. Reverse transcription of about 0.45 to 1 ug RNA was performed with random hexamers. Across 54 Vbeta and 13 Jbeta, immunoSEQ multiplex PCR amplified TCR beta CDR3. One entry per CDR3 protein, called by TCRdb with MiXCR from the immunoSEQ multiplex PCR reads. The sample shows approximately 120,000 distinct CDR3 sequences, about 90% of them seen only once. V lost 1 base to trimming and J lost 5 bases, with 9 bases between them. Looked up from germline, CDR1 is SGHDN and CDR2 is FVKESK. This CDR3 region has 13 residues.

The receptor was derived from a human donor in good health. The material sequenced was CD8+ T cells from PBMCs. The rearrangement uses TRBV14 and TRBJ2-7; possible D gene TRBD2, 5 bases. The CDR3 DNA follows: TGTGCCAGCAGCCAAGCTCACGGGGACGAGCAGTACTTC. Its translation: CASSQAHGDEQYF.